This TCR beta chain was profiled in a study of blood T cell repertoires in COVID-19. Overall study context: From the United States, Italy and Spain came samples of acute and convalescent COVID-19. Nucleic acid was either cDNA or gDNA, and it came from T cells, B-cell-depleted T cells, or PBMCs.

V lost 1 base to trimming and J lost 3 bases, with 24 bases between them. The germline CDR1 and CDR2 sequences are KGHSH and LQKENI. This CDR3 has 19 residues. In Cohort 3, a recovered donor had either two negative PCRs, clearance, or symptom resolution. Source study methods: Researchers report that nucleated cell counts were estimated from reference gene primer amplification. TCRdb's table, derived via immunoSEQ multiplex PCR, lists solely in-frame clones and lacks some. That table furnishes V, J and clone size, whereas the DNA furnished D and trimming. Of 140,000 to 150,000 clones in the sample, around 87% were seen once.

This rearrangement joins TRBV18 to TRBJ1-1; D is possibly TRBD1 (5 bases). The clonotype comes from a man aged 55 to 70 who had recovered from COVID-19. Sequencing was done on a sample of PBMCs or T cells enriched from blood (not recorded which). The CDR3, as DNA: TGTGCCAGCTCACCACAGGCCAAGCTTCATCAGGGTCGGGACACTGAAGCTTTCTTT. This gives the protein CASSPQAKLHQGRDTEAFF.